This T cell receptor (beta chain) is drawn from a study of blood T cell repertoires in COVID-19. Study-wide context: Material from acute and convalescent COVID-19 was sourced from the United States, Italy and Spain. Sources were T cells, B-cell-depleted T cells, or PBMCs; the material itself was cDNA or gDNA.

Original processing notes: Amplification from reference gene primers served as the basis for estimated nucleated cell counts. The assay was immunoSEQ multiplex PCR, and TCRdb's table has in-frame clones only and misses some. The DNA gave D and trimming, while V, J and clone size come from that table. The table has over 250,000 clones, less than 85% seen once; the top ten hold around 1.6%. CDR3 length: 15 amino acids. Germline V CDR1 and CDR2: SNHLY, FYNNEI. The J segment lost 8 bases and the V segment lost 5 bases, leaving 7 bases of the junction unmatched. The chain carries TRBV2 and TRBJ2-1, with 12 bases that match TRBD2. Sequenced: peripheral blood. This receptor was identified in a human donor with COVID-19, enrolled during active disease. The donor label of this sample is uncertain. CDR3 sequence (DNA): TGTGCCAGCAGTAAGACTAGCGGGAGATTATATGAGCAGTTCTTC. It encodes CASSKTSGRLYEQFF. Based on the CDR3 plus reference TRBV2 and TRBJ2-1, the full variable domain is EPEVTQTPSHQVTQMGQEVILRCVPISNHLYFYWYRQILGQKVEFLVSFYNNEISEKSEIFDDQFSVERPDGSNFTLKIRSTKLEDSAMYFCASSKTSGRLYEQFFGPGTRLTVL.